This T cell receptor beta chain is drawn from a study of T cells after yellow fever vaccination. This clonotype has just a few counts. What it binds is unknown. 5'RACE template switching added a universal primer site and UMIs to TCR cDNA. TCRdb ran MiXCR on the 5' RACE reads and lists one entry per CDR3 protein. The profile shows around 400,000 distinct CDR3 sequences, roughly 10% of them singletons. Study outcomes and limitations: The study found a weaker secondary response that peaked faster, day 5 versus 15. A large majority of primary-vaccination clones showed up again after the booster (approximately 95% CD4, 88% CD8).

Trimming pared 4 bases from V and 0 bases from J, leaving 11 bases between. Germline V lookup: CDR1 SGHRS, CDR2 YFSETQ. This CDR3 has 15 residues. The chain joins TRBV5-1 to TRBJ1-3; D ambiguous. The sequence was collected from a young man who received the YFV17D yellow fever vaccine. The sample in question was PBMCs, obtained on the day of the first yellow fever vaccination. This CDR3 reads CASSQDGDSGNTIYF. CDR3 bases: TGCGCCAGCAGCCAGGACGGTGACTCTGGAAACACCATATATTTT.